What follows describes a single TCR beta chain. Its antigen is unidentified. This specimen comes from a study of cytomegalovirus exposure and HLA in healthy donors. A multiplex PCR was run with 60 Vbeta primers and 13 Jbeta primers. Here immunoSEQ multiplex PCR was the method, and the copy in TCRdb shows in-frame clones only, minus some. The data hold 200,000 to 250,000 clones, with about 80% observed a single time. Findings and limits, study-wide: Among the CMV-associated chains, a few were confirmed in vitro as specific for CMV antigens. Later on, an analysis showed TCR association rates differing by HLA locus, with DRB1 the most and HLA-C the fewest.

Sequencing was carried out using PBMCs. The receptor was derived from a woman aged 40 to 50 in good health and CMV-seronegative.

CDR3 bases: TGTGCCAGTACTAGCGGGGGGGCCCCCTACGAGCAGTACTTC. It encodes CASTSGGAPYEQYF. The chain is built from TRBV6-1 and TRBJ2-7, with 13 positions matching TRBD2. The V gene's germline CDR1 is MNHNS and CDR2 SASEGT. The V gene end was trimmed by 9 bases and the J gene end by 2 bases; junction bases not matched to a gene: 4. The CDR3 loop spans 14 amino acids.